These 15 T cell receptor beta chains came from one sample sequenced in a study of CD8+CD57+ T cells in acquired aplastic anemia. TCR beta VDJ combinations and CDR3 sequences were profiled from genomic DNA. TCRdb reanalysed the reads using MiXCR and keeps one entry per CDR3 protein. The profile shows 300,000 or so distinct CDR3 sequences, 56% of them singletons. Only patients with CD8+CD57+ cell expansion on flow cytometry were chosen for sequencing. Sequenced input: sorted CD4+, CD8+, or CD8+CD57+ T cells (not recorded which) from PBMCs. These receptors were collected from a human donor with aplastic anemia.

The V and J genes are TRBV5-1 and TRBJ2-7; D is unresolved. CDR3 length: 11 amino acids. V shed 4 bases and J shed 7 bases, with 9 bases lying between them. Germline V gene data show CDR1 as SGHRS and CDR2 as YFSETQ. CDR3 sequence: CASSLDWEQYF. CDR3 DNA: TGCGCCAGCAGCCTAGACTGGGAGCAGTACTTC.

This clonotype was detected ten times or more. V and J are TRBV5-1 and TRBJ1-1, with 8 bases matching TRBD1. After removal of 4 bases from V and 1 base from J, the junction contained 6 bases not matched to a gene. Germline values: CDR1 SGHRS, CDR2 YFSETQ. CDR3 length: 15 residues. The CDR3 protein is CASSPTGAGNTEAFF. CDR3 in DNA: TGCGCCAGCAGCCCGACAGGGGCAGGGAACACTGAAGCTTTCTTT.

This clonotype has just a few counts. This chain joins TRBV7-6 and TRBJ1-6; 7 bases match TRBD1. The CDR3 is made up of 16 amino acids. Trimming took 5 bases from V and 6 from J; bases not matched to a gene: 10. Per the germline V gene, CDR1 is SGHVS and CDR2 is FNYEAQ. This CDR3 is CASSPTPDRTNSPLHF. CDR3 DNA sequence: TGTGCCAGCAGCCCAACCCCGGACAGGACTAATTCACCCCTCCACTTT.

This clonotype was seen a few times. The CDR3 sequence is CASAGGYNYGYTF. The CDR3 region has the DNA TGTGCCAGCGCTGGGGGGTATAACTATGGCTACACCTTC. This sequence joins TRBV7-2 and TRBJ1-2, with D possibly matching TRBD1 (5 bases). CDR1 SGHTA and CDR2 FQGNSA come from the germline V gene. The CDR3 sequence is 13 residues long. Deletions cut 8 bases from V and 1 base from J, with 11 bases between.

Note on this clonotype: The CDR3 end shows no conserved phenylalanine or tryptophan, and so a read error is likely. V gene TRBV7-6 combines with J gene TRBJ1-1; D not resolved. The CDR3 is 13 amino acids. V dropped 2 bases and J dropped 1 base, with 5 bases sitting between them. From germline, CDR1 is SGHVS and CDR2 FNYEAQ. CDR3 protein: CASSLHKNTEAFS. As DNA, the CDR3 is TGTGCCAGCAGCTTACACAAGAACACTGAAGCTTTCTCT.

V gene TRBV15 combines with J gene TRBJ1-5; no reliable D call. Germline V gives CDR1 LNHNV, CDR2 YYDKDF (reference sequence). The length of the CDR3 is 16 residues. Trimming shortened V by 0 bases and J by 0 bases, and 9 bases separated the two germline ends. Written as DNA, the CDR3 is TGTGCCACCAGCAGAGATCCTAGACTTAGCAATCAGCCCCAGCATTTT. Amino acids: CATSRDPRLSNQPQHF.

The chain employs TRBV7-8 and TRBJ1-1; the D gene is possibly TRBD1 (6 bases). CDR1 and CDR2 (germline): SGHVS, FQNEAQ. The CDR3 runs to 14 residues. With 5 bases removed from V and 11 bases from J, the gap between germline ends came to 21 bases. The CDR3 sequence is CASSPSRDTIRAFF. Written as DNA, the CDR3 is TGTGCCAGCAGCCCGTCCCGGGACACTATTCGGGCTTTCTTT.

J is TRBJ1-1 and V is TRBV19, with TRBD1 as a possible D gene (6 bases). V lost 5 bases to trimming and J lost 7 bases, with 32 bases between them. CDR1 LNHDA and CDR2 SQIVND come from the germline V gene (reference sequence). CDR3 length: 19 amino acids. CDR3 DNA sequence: TGTGCCAGTAGTCCCCGACCGGGCGCCGAGGACAGTAAGTATTATGAAGCTTTCTTT. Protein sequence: CASSPRPGAEDSKYYEAFF.

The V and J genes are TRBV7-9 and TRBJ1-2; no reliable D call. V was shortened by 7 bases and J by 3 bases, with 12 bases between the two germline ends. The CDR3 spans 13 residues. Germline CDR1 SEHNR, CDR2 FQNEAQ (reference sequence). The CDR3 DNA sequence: TGTGCCAGCACCCGTAGCAGCTACTATGGCTACACCTTC. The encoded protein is CASTRSSYYGYTF. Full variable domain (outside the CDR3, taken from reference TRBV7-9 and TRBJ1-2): DTGVSQNPRHKITKRGQNVTFRCDPISEHNRLYWYRQTLGQGPEFLTYFQNEAQLEKSRLLSDRFSAERPKGSFSTLEIQRTEQGDSAMYLCASTRSSYYGYTFGSGTRLTVV.

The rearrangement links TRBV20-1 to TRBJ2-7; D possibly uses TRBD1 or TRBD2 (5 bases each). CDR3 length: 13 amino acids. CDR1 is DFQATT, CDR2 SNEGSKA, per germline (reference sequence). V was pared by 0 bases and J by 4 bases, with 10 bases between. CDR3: CSARDVEGYEQYF. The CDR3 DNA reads TGCAGTGCTAGAGATGTCGAGGGGTACGAGCAGTACTTC.

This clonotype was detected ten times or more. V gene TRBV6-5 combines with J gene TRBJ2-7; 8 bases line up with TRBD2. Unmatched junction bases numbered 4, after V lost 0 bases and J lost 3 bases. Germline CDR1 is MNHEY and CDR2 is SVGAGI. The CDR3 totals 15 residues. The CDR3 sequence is CASSYSFSGDYEQYF. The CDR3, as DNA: TGTGCCAGCAGTTACTCGTTTAGCGGGGACTACGAGCAGTACTTC.

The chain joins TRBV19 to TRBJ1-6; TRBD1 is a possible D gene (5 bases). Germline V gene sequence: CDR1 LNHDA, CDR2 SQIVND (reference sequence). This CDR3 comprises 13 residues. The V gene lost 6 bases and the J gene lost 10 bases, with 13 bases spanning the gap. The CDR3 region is CASRGPFRSPLHF. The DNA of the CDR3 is TGTGCCAGTAGGGGACCGTTTAGATCACCCCTCCACTTT. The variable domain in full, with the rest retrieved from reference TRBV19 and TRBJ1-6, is DGGITQSPKYLFRKEGQNVTLSCEQNLNHDAMYWYRQDPGQGLRLIYYSQIVNDFQKGDIAEGYSVSREKKESFPLTVTSAQKNPTAFYLCASRGPFRSPLHFGNGTRLTVT.

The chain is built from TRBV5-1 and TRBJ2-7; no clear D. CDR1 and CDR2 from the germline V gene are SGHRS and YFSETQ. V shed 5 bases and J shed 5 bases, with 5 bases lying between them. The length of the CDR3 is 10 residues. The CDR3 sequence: CASRGHEQYF. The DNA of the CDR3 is TGCGCCAGCAGGGGCCACGAGCAGTACTTC.

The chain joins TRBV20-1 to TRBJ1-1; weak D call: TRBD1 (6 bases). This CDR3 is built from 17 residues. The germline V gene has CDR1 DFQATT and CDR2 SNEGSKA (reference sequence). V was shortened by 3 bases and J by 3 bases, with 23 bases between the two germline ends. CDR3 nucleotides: TGCAGTGCTAGGGTCTTCGGCCTAGCGGGGGGGCACACTGAAGCTTTCTTT. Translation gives CSARVFGLAGGHTEAFF.

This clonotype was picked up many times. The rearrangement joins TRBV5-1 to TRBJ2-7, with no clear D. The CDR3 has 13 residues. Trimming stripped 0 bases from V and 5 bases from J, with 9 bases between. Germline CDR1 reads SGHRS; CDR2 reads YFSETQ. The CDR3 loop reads CASSLGAVHEQYF. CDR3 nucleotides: TGCGCCAGCAGCTTGGGCGCAGTCCACGAGCAGTACTTC.